This TCR beta chain was obtained from a study of beta chain features in type 1 diabetes. TCRB transcripts that were expressed got sequenced, as all of the isolated RNA had been reverse transcribed. Sequencing used immunoSEQ multiplex PCR; TCRdb keeps in-frame clones, though not all of them. The sample holds about 150,000 clones, under 9.5% seen once. About this clone itself: Its target is not known.

Purity (above 95%) was reached by all sorted populations. Study results and caveats: Patients with type 1 diabetes showed fewer VDJ junction insertions and more deletions. Any HLA type influence on TCRB rearrangement was left unresolved here.

Germline CDR1 is SEHNR and CDR2 is FQNEAQ (reference sequence). V was cut by 0 bases and J by 0 bases, with 8 bases left in between. The CDR3 is 15 residues long. Input material: central memory CD4+ T cells from blood. The clonotype comes from a man younger than 35 in good health. The J gene is TRBJ1-2, the V gene TRBV7-9; D perhaps matches TRBD1 (6 bases). Here the CDR3 DNA reads TGTGCCAGCAGCTTAGCGACAGGAGCTAACTATGGCTACACCTTC. Its translation: CASSLATGANYGYTF.